This TCR beta chain was captured by sequencing in a study of control samples from healthy donors and cancer patients. Assay used: immunoSEQ multiplex PCR; TCRdb lists only in-frame clones, some missing. This sample has around 90,000 clones; around nine tenths occur once, and the top ten carry roughly 21%. CDR3 length equals 14 residues. V was clipped by 1 base and J by 3 bases, with 7 bases between them. Germline V gene sequence: CDR1 MNHEY, CDR2 SMNVEV (reference sequence). This TCR was recovered from a man aged 25-40 years in good health. The chain is built from TRBV27 and TRBJ1-5; D is uncertain. Specimen: blood. This CDR3 reads CASSLLGYNQPQHF. The CDR3 nucleotides are TGTGCCAGCAGTTTATTAGGATACAATCAGCCCCAGCATTTT.